Below, 9 T cell receptor beta chains from the same sample are listed, as sequenced in a study of neurological immune-mediated disorders. TCRdb independently ran MiXCR on the 5' RACE reads; one entry per CDR3 protein. The repertoire includes tens of thousands of distinct CDR3 sequences, roughly 5.6% of them detected once, and 6% to 9.5% sits in the top ten. Sequencing used PBMCs. These receptors were collected from a man aged 18 to 30 with multiple sclerosis.

This clonotype was counted at least ten times. The chain is built from TRBV6-2 or TRBV6-3 and TRBJ2-7, with 9 nucleotides matching TRBD2. Germline V gene lookup returns CDR1 MNHEY and CDR2 SVGEGT. After removal of 5 bases from V and 3 bases from J, the junction contained 11 bases not matched to a gene. The CDR3 covers 16 residues. The CDR3 coding sequence is TGTGCCAGCAGTCCGGACCGGACTAGCGTCCACTACGAGCAGTACTTC. Its translation: CASSPDRTSVHYEQYF.

This clonotype has at least ten counts. The rearrangement links TRBV10-3 to TRBJ2-5, with D perhaps TRBD1 (5 bases). This CDR3 spans 16 amino acids. Looked up from germline, CDR1 is ENHRY and CDR2 is SYGVKD. Trimming took off 0 bases at V and 2 bases at J, with 13 bases between the two ends. CDR3 protein: CAISESVAGSQETQYF. CDR3 sequence (DNA): TGTGCCATCAGTGAGTCAGTGGCAGGGTCGCAAGAGACCCAGTACTTC.

Many counts were recorded for this clonotype. The chain has TRBV6-5 and TRBJ1-4; a weak D match, TRBD1 (5 bases). With 0 bases removed from V and 9 bases from J, the gap between germline ends came to 17 bases. There are 16 residues in the CDR3. Germline V gene lookup returns CDR1 MNHEY and CDR2 SVGAGI. CDR3 protein: CASSYSAGQGIKKLFF. The CDR3 DNA sequence: TGTGCCAGCAGTTACTCGGCCGGCCAGGGAATTAAAAAACTGTTTTTT.

This clonotype has ten or more counts. The chain is built from TRBV9 and TRBJ2-7; 8 bases align to TRBD2. CDR1 is SGDLS and CDR2 is YYNGEE in the germline V gene. The CDR3 has 14 amino acids. With V trimmed by 2 bases and J by 2 bases, 3 bases remained unmatched. CDR3 DNA: TGTGCCAGCAGCGTGGGCGGGGGGACCTACGAGCAGTACTTC. This encodes CASSVGGGTYEQYF.

Ten or more counts support this clonotype. V usage is TRBV11-2 and J usage is TRBJ2-7; 12 bases are a match to TRBD2. CDR1 and CDR2 from the germline V gene are SGHAT and FQNNGV. This CDR3 region has 15 residues. The V and J ends lost 5 bases and 3 bases, in that order; junction bases with no gene match: 5. CDR3 in DNA: TGTGCCAGCAGCGGGACTAGCGGGTCTCACTACGAGCAGTACTTC. Translation: CASSGTSGSHYEQYF.

On this clonotype itself: A much bigger clone sits one base away, suggesting this may be a read error. The V call is TRBV20-1, the J call TRBJ2-4; the D gene is possibly TRBD2 (6 bases). CDR1 and CDR2 from the germline V gene are DFQATT and SNEGSKA (reference sequence). The CDR3 spans 11 residues. Trimming left V 5 bases short and J 13 bases short, with 15 bases between. The CDR3 loop reads CSAPWGERQYF. The CDR3 nucleotides are TGCAGTGCTCCATGGGGGGAAAGACAGTACTTC.

This clonotype has a count of ten or more. This chain connects TRBV7-2 to TRBJ2-7, with D unclear. Germline CDR1 SGHTA, CDR2 FQGNSA. This CDR3 spans 13 amino acids. V was shortened by 1 base and J by 2 bases, with 6 bases between the two germline ends. The CDR3 reads CASSLGRTYEQYF. The CDR3 DNA sequence: TGTGCCAGCAGCTTAGGGCGGACCTACGAGCAGTACTTC.

This clonotype was detected ten times or more. The rearrangement uses TRBV5-6 and TRBJ2-1, with D possibly matching TRBD1 (5 bases). CDR1 is SGHDT and CDR2 is YYEEEE in the germline V gene. Trimming removed 2 bases from V and 6 bases from J, with 21 bases in between. CDR3 length: 17 residues. The CDR3 DNA reads as TGTGCCAGCAGCTTTCTCGTGCTGGCAGGGCCCTCCAATGAGCAGTTCTTC. Its translation is CASSFLVLAGPSNEQFF.

This clonotype has ten or more counts. The chain recombines TRBV5-1 with TRBJ2-7; D might be TRBD1 or TRBD2, each matching 6 bases. The V end lost 3 bases, the J end lost 6 bases, and 13 bases lay between the germline ends. Germline V gene data show CDR1 as SGHRS and CDR2 as YFSETQ. This CDR3 is built from 13 residues. The CDR3, as DNA: TGCGCCAGCAGCTCGGAGGGGACACCCGAGCAGTACTTC. It translates to CASSSEGTPEQYF.